This TCR beta chain was sequenced during a study of shared clonotypes between healthy human individuals. Sorted subsets were amplified in replicate PCRs using around 220 ng DNA, around 30,000 T cell genomes. Data came from immunoSEQ multiplex PCR; TCRdb stores just in-frame clones and leaves some out. The sample includes 950,000 to 1,100,000 clones, roughly 74% of them seen just once. Overall study findings and caveats: With a handful of donors compared, about 5% of naive CD4 clonotypes were shared.

V lost 5 bases to trimming and J lost 3 bases, with 11 bases between them. The CDR3 is 14 residues long. Germline CDR1 reads MNHEY; CDR2 reads SMNVEV (reference sequence). This clone was detected only a few times. The antigen is undetermined. The origin of this receptor is a man aged 18 to 30 in good health. Some clones in this sample may be carry-over from other donors' samples. Sequenced input: memory CD4+ T cells from PBMCs. Described subset: CD45RA-negative fraction. The rearrangement uses TRBV27 and TRBJ1-5, with D tentatively TRBD1 (6 bases). The CDR3 loop is CASSPRGDNQPQHF. CDR3 in DNA: TGTGCCAGCAGTCCCAGGGGTGACAATCAGCCCCAGCATTTT.